Listed below are T cell receptor beta chains from one sample, sequenced in a study of T cells in Graves' hyperthyroidism and ophthalmopathy. TCRdb recomputed calls from the multiplex PCR reads with MiXCR, one row per CDR3 protein. The sample includes around 350,000 distinct CDR3 sequences, around 14% of them seen just once. The sample comprised blood. All receptors come from a woman aged 18-30 years with Graves' hyperthyroidism that later progressed to Graves' ophthalmopathy. The CDR3 runs from the conserved cysteine through the conserved F or W. The D gene is left open where the match is weak. The listing skips clone size in some rows; elsewhere it reads once, few, many or a size class.

>TRBV5-1|TRBJ1-1|NA|many
TGCGCCAGCAGCTTGGCGCTTCCAGGAGAAGGGAGCAACACTGAAGCTTTCTTT
CASSLALPGEGSNTEAFF
>TRBV6-2/TRBV6-3|TRBJ1-5|NA|NA
TGTGCCAGCGTCCGATGGACAGAACTGGGCAATCAGCCCCAGCATTTT
CASVRWTELGNQPQHF
>TRBV12-3/TRBV12-4|TRBJ1-4|NA|many
TGTGCCAGCAGTTTTAAGGAAAAACTGTTTTTT
CASSFKEKLFF
>TRBV7-9|TRBJ2-4|TRBD2|NA
TGTGCCAGCAGCTCACCCGGGACTAGAGCCAAAAACATTCAGTACTTC
CASSSPGTRAKNIQYF
>TRBV28|TRBJ2-2|NA|many
TGTGCCAGCAGTTTTGTCCAGAACACCGGGGAGCTGTTTTTT
CASSFVQNTGELFF
>TRBV6-1|TRBJ1-5|TRBD1|NA
TGTGCCAGCAACCCCGGGACAGGGCGGCACAATCAGCCCCAGCATTTT
CASNPGTGRHNQPQHF
>TRBV2|TRBJ1-2|NA|many
TGTGCCAGCAGTGTTATGGGCCGGTTCGGCTACACCTTC
CASSVMGRFGYTF
>TRBV5-6|TRBJ1-4|NA|NA
TGTGCCAGCAGCTACCAGGACCGACGATCAGCAACTAATGAAAAACTGTTTTTT
CASSYQDRRSATNEKLFF
>TRBV6-1|TRBJ2-6|NA|many
TGTGCCAGCAGTACCGGGTTGGGACCGATCTCTGGGGCCAACGTCCTGACTTTC
CASSTGLGPISGANVLTF
>TRBV6-5|TRBJ2-5|NA|many
TGTGCCAGCAGTTACTTAGGTCTCGGGGACCAGTACTTC
CASSYLGLGDQYF
>TRBV6-1|TRBJ2-5|NA|many
TGTGCCAGCAGTGAAGCGTTGCAGGGATCAGAGACCCAGTACTTC
CASSEALQGSETQYF
>TRBV28|TRBJ2-2|TRBD2|NA
TGTACCAGCAGTTTATGGCGCGGGAGGGACACCGGGGAGCTGTTTTTT
CTSSLWRGRDTGELFF
>TRBV5-1|TRBJ2-5|TRBD2|NA
TGCGCCAGCAGAGAACTCGGGGGGGGTTCAGAGACCCAGTACTTC
CASRELGGGSETQYF
>TRBV9|TRBJ2-5|NA|NA
TGTGCCAGCAGCCCCAGGGGGGGACAATTTATAGAGACCCAGTACTTC
CASSPRGGQFIETQYF
>TRBV6-1|TRBJ2-1|NA|NA
TGTGCCAGCAGTCCTTCCGTCGGGGCCTACTACAATGAGCAGTTCTTC
CASSPSVGAYYNEQFF
>TRBV30|TRBJ1-2|NA|many
TGTGCCTGGAGTCCTGACAGGCTCTATGGCTACACCTTC
CAWSPDRLYGYTF
>TRBV5-6|TRBJ2-7|TRBD1|NA
TGTGCCAGCAGCTTTGGGGTGTCAGGGGGCTCCTACGAGCAGTACTTC
CASSFGVSGGSYEQYF
>TRBV4-3|TRBJ2-1|NA|few
TGCGCCAGCAGCCCCCAACTCGGTAGCTCCTACAATGAGCAGTTCTTC
CASSPQLGSSYNEQFF
>TRBV7-6|TRBJ2-1|TRBD2|few
TGTGCCAGCAGCCTAGCGGGAAGCGGGGGGAGCTCCTACAATGAGCAGTTCTTC
CASSLAGSGGSSYNEQFF
>TRBV28|TRBJ1-1|NA|many
TGTGCCAGCACTTTGGGAGGTTCCAACGGTGAAGCTTTCTTT
CASTLGGSNGEAFF
>TRBV4-3|TRBJ1-4|TRBD1|few
TGCGCCAGCAGCCAAGATCTGCCGGGACAGGTCTTTGGAAAACTGTTTTTT
CASSQDLPGQVFGKLFF
>TRBV13|TRBJ2-1|TRBD2|many
TGTGCCAGCAGCCGAGTTAGACTAGCCGGGAATGAGCAGTTCTTC
CASSRVRLAGNEQFF
>TRBV6-1|TRBJ2-7|NA|NA
TGTGCCAGCAGTGAACTTGGGCAGGGGAGCTCCTACGAGCAGTACTTC
CASSELGQGSSYEQYF
>TRBV6-1|TRBJ1-1|NA|NA
TGTGCCAGCTCTGAACACGGGAGCACTGAAGCTTTCTTT
CASSEHGSTEAFF
>TRBV5-8|TRBJ1-6|NA|once
TGTGCCAGCAGCCCCTCTCGTGGCAATTCACCCCTCCACTTT
CASSPSRGNSPLHF
>TRBV27|TRBJ1-6|NA|many
TGTGCCAGCAGTTCGGACCAGGGTTATTCACCCCTCCACTTT
CASSSDQGYSPLHF
>TRBV13|TRBJ2-2|TRBD2|NA
TGTGCCAGCAGCCCCCGGGGGGAGGGGTCAAGGTCCGGGGAGCTGTTTTTT
CASSPRGEGSRSGELFF
>TRBV15|TRBJ1-4|TRBD1|few
TGTGCCACCAGCAGAGGAAGGGGCAGGGGGGCTGAAAAACTGTTTTTT
CATSRGRGRGAEKLFF
>TRBV9|TRBJ1-5|NA|many
TGTGCCAGCAGCGTAGCAGGGGATAGCAATCAGCCCCAGCATTTT
CASSVAGDSNQPQHF
>TRBV28|TRBJ2-4|TRBD1|few
TGTGCCAGCACCCCCGACAGGGGTCCCTTCCCAGCCAAAAACATTCAGTACTTC
CASTPDRGPFPAKNIQYF
>TRBV20-1|TRBJ2-7|NA|NA
TGCAGTGCTAGAGATTTAGGAAGGGCCGAGCAGTACTTC
CSARDLGRAEQYF
>TRBV24-1|TRBJ2-7|NA|NA
TGTGCCACCAGTGATTCGGGACCTTCTAGGAACGAGCAGTACTTC
CATSDSGPSRNEQYF
>TRBV24-1|TRBJ2-1|TRBD2|NA
TGTGCCACCAGTGACCTGGGACTAAGTCAGTTCTTC
CATSDLGLSQFF
>TRBV27|TRBJ1-1|NA|many
TGTGCCAGCAGTTCCAACATGAACACTGAAGCTTTCTTT
CASSSNMNTEAFF
>TRBV20-1|TRBJ2-5|TRBD2|many
TGCAGTGCTAGAGTGGCGGGAGAGGAGACCCAGTACTTC
CSARVAGEETQYF
>TRBV29-1|TRBJ2-2|TRBD1|NA
TGCAGCGCAACAGGGGTGGGGGAGCTGTTTTTT
CSATGVGELFF
>TRBV27|TRBJ1-6|NA|NA
TGTGCCAGCAGTTTTGGACGGGGGTCGGTTGCTTCACCCCTCCACTTT
CASSFGRGSVASPLHF
>TRBV18|TRBJ2-7|NA|many
TGTGCCAGCTCCCCTCCCAGTTCCTACGAGCAGTACTTC
CASSPPSSYEQYF
>TRBV30|TRBJ1-1|TRBD1|many
TGTGCCTGGAGTATCACAGGGGGAACTGAAGCTTTCTTT
CAWSITGGTEAFF
>TRBV4-3|TRBJ2-7|NA|NA
TGCGCCAGCAGCCAAGGATTAATGACCTATTACTCCTACGAGCAGTACTTC
CASSQGLMTYYSYEQYF
>TRBV27|TRBJ2-1|NA|NA
TGTGCCAGCAGCCCGACGATGGGGGCGAAACAGTTCTTC
CASSPTMGAKQFF
>TRBV28|TRBJ2-7|TRBD2|many
TGTGCCAGCAGTTCGCCCGTCGGGACTAGCGTTTCCTACGAGCAGTACTTC
CASSSPVGTSVSYEQYF
>TRBV5-1|TRBJ2-5|NA|many
TGCGCCAGCAGCGCCGCGTTCCAAGAGACCCAGTACTTC
CASSAAFQETQYF
>TRBV4-2|TRBJ1-3|NA|few
TGTGCCAGCAGCCAAGATTTAACAACTGGAAACACCATATATTTT
CASSQDLTTGNTIYF
>TRBV5-1|TRBJ2-3|NA|NA
TGCGCCAGCAGCTTGGGTTCCTTGGGGGATACGCAGTATTTT
CASSLGSLGDTQYF
>TRBV20-1|TRBJ1-5|NA|many
TGCAGTGCTAGAGATCTCCTTGCAACAGAACTAAATCAGCCCCAGCATTTT
CSARDLLATELNQPQHF
>TRBV7-9|TRBJ2-2|NA|NA
TGTGCCAGCAGCTTACAGGGACCCAATAGTCCCGGGGAGCTGTTTTTT
CASSLQGPNSPGELFF
>TRBV10-1|TRBJ2-3|TRBD1|few
TGCGCCAGCAGTGACCTACGGACAGGGGGTGCAGATACGCAGTATTTT
CASSDLRTGGADTQYF
>TRBV5-5|TRBJ2-1|NA|few
TGTGCCAGCAGCTTGGCCTCAGGATTCCCTGAGCAGTTCTTC
CASSLASGFPEQFF
>TRBV7-9|TRBJ2-1|NA|many
TGTGCCAGCAGCCCCGACAACCTATACAATGAGCAGTTCTTC
CASSPDNLYNEQFF
>TRBV2|TRBJ2-6|NA|many
TGTGCCAGCAGTGCCACCCCCTCTGGGGCCAACGTCCTGACTTTC
CASSATPSGANVLTF
>TRBV20-1|TRBJ2-5|NA|NA
TGCAGTGCTACATTAGAGACCCAGTACTTC
CSATLETQYF